The 5 T cell receptor beta chains below were found in one sample sequenced in a study of beta chain features in type 1 diabetes. TCRB transcripts that were expressed got sequenced, as all of the isolated RNA had been reverse transcribed. Produced via immunoSEQ multiplex PCR; TCRdb's table is partial and in-frame only. The repertoire holds about 180,000 clones, with approximately 13% as singletons. Material for sequencing was central memory CD4+ T cells from blood. Every receptor here comes from a woman aged 18-29 years in good health.

This clone was picked up a small number of times. This rearrangement joins TRBV7-9 to TRBJ2-2; 8 bases fit TRBD1. The CDR3 sequence is 14 residues long. Germline CDR1 and CDR2: SEHNR and FQNEAQ (reference sequence). The CDR3 DNA reads TGTGCAGGTGGGGGACAGGCTGGGGCCGGGGAGCTGTTTTTT. Residues: CAGGGQAGAGELFF.

The chain carries TRBV6-5 and TRBJ1-5; D not certain. CDR3 size: 13 residues. The germline V gene has CDR1 MNHEY and CDR2 SVGAGI. V was cut by 2 bases and J by 7 bases, with 9 bases left in between. The CDR3: CASSYDRGQPQHF. DNA of the CDR3: TGTGCCAGCAGTTACGATCGCGGACAGCCCCAGCATTTT.

The rearrangement links TRBV9 to TRBJ2-1; D remains ambiguous. Germline-derived CDR1 and CDR2 are SGDLS and YYNGEE. Deletions cut 3 bases from V and 0 bases from J, with 13 bases between. The CDR3 is 16 amino acids. Here the CDR3 DNA reads TGTGCCAGCAGCGCGCGACTGGAGATCTCCTACAATGAGCAGTTCTTC. Translated, it gives CASSARLEISYNEQFF. The entire variable domain, with the rest obtained from reference TRBV9 and TRBJ2-1, is as follows: DSGVTQTPKHLITATGQRVTLRCSPRSGDLSVYWYQQSLDQGLQFLIQYYNGEERAKGNILERFSAQQFPDLHSELNLSSLELGDSALYFCASSARLEISYNEQFFGPGTRLTVL.

This chain connects TRBV18 to TRBJ1-1; D gene unclear. This CDR3 contains 14 residues. Looked up from germline, CDR1 is KGHSH and CDR2 is LQKENI. V was cut by 2 bases and J by 6 bases, with 13 bases left in between. The CDR3 loop is CASSPISRNAEAFF. CDR3 in DNA: TGTGCCAGCTCACCAATTAGTAGAAACGCTGAAGCTTTCTTT.

This clone has a handful of counts. V and J are TRBV19 and TRBJ1-1, with TRBD1 as a possible D gene (5 bases). The V and J ends lost 5 bases and 4 bases respectively, with 11 bases between them. The CDR3 is 13 amino acids. Germline V gene sequence: CDR1 LNHDA, CDR2 SQIVND (reference sequence). This CDR3 is CASSQQGSTEAFF. CDR3 coding DNA: TGTGCCAGTAGTCAGCAGGGAAGCACTGAAGCTTTCTTT.